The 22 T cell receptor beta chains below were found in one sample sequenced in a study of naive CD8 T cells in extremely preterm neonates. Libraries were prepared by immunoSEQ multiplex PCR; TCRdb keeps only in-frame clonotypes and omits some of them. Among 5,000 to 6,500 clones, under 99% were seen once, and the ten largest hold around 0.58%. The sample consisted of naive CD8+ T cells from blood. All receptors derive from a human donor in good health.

The CDR3 nucleotides read TGCGCCAGCAGCTTGGACGGGGGGGCGTCCACCTACGAGCAGTACTTC. Translated, it gives CASSLDGGASTYEQYF. The chain links TRBV5-1 to TRBJ2-7, with TRBD2 matching over 8 bases. Trimming at V came to 0 bases and at J to 2 bases, leaving 7 bases not matched to a gene. The CDR3 is 16 amino acids. Germline V gene lookup returns CDR1 SGHRS and CDR2 YFSETQ. The variable domain in full, completed from reference TRBV5-1 and TRBJ2-7, reads KAGVTQTPRYLIKTRGQQVTLSCSPISGHRSVSWYQQTPGQGLQFLFEYFSETQRNKGNFPGRFSGRQFSNSRSEMNVSTLELGDSALYLCASSLDGGASTYEQYFGPGTRLTVT.

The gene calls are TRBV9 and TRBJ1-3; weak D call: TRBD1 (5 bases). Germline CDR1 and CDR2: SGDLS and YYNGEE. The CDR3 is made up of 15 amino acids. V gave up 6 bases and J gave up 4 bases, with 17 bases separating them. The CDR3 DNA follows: TGTGCCAGCAACCTCCCAGGGAAGACCGGAAACACCATATATTTT. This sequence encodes CASNLPGKTGNTIYF. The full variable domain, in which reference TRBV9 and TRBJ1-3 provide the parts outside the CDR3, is DSGVTQTPKHLITATGQRVTLRCSPRSGDLSVYWYQQSLDQGLQFLIQYYNGEERAKGNILERFSAQQFPDLHSELNLSSLELGDSALYFCASNLPGKTGNTIYFGEGSWLTVV.

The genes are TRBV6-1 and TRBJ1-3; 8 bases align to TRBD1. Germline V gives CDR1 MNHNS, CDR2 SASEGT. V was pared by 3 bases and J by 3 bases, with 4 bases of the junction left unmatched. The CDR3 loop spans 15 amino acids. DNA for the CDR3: TGTGCCAGCAGTGAGCTACAGGGGGATGGAAACACCATATATTTT. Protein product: CASSELQGDGNTIYF.

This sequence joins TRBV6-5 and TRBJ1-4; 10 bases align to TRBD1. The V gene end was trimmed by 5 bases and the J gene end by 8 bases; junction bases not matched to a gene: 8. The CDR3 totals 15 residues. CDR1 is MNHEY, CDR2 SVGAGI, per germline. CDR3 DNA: TGTGCCAGCAGTACGGACAGGGGGAGGCGGGAAAAACTGTTTTTT. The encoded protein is CASSTDRGRREKLFF.

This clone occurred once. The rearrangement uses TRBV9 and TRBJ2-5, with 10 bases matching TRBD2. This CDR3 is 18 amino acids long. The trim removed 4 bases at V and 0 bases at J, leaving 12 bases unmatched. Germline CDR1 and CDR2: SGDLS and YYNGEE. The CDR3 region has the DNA TGTGCCAGCAGCTCCAAGGAGGGGGGGACTAGCGACCAAGAGACCCAGTACTTC. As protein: CASSSKEGGTSDQETQYF. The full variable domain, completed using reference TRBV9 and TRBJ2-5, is DSGVTQTPKHLITATGQRVTLRCSPRSGDLSVYWYQQSLDQGLQFLIQYYNGEERAKGNILERFSAQQFPDLHSELNLSSLELGDSALYFCASSSKEGGTSDQETQYFGPGTRLLVL.

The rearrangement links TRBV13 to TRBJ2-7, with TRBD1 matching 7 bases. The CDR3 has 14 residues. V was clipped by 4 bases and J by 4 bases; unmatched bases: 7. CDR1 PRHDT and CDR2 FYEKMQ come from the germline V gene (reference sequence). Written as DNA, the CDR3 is TGTGCCAGCAGCTCCCGTAGGGGGCAATACGAGCAGTACTTC. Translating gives CASSSRRGQYEQYF.

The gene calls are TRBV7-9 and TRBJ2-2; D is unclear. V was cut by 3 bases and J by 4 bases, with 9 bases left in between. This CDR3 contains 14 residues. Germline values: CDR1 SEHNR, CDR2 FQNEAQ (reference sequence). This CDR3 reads CASSFAGSTGELFF. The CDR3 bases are TGTGCCAGCAGCTTTGCAGGCTCCACCGGGGAGCTGTTTTTT.

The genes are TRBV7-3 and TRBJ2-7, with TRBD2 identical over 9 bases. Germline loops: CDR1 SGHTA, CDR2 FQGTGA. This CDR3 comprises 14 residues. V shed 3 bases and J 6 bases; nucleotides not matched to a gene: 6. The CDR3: CASSFSGSGGEQYF. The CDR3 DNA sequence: TGTGCCAGCAGCTTTAGCGGGAGCGGTGGCGAGCAGTACTTC.

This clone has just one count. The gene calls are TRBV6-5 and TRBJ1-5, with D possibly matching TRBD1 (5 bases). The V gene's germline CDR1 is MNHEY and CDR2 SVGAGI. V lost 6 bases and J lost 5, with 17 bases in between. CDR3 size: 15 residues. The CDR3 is CASSLGRGGHQPQHF. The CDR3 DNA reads TGTGCCAGCAGCCTGGGACGGGGAGGTCATCAGCCCCAGCATTTT.

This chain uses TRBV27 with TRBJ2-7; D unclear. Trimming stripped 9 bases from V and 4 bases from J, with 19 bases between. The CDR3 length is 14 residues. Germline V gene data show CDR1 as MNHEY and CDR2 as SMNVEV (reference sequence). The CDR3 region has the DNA TGTGCCAGTAGAACTTCCGGGTCCAATTACGAGCAGTACTTC. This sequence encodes CASRTSGSNYEQYF.

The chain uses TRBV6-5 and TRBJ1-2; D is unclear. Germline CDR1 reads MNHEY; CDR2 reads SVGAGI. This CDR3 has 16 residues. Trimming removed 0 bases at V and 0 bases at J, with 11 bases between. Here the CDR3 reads CASSYSTSGTNYGYTF. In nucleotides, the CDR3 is TGTGCCAGCAGTTACTCTACCTCCGGGACTAACTATGGCTACACCTTC.

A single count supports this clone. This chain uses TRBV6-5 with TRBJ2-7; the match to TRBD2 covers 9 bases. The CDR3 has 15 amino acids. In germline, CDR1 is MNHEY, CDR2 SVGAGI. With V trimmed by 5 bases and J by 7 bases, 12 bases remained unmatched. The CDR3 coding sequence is TGTGCCAGCAGTAGGGCTAGCGGGGAGCTCGTGGAGCAGTACTTC. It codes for CASSRASGELVEQYF.

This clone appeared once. In nucleotides, the CDR3 is TGTGCCAGCGGTCAGGGGGCCGATGAGCAGTTCTTC. It codes for CASGQGADEQFF. The rearrangement joins TRBV2 to TRBJ2-1; 8 nucleotides match TRBD1. V trimming: 8 bases; J trimming: 8 bases; junction bases outside the gene matches: 5. Per the germline V gene, CDR1 is SNHLY and CDR2 is FYNNEI. The CDR3 consists of 12 residues.

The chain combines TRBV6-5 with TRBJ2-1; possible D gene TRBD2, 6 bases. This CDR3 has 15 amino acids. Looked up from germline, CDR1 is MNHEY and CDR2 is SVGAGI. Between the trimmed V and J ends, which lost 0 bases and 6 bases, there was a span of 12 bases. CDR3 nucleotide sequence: TGTGCCAGCAGTTACTCCGGGGGAGTAGGCAATGAGCAGTTCTTC. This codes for CASSYSGGVGNEQFF.

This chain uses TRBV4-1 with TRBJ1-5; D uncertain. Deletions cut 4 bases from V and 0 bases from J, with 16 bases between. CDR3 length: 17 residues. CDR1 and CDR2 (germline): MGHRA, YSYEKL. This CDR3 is CASSPSLDSYSNQPQHF. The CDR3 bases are TGCGCCAGCAGCCCGAGCTTGGACTCGTATAGCAATCAGCCCCAGCATTTT.

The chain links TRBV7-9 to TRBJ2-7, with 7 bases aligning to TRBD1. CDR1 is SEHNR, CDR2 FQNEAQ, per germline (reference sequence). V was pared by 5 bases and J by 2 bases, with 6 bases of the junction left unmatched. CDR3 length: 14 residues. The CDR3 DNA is TGTGCCAGCAGCGACAGGGACGACGCCTACGAGCAGTACTTC. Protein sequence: CASSDRDDAYEQYF.

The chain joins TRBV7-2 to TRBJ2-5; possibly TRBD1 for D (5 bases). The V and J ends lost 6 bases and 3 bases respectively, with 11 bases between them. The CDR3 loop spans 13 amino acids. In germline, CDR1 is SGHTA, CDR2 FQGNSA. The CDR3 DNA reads TGTGCCAGCAGTCCGACAGCCGAAGAGACCCAGTACTTC. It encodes CASSPTAEETQYF.

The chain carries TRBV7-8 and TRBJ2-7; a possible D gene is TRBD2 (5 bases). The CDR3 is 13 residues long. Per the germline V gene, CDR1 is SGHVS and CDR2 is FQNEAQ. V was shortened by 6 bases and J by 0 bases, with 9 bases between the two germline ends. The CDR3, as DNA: TGTGCCAGCAGGGAGGTTAGCTCCTACGAGCAGTACTTC. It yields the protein CASREVSSYEQYF.

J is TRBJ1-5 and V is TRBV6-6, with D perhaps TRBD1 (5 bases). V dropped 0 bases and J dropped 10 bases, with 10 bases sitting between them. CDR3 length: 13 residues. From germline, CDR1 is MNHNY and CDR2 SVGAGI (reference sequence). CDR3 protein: CASSYSARGPQHF. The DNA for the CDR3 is TGTGCCAGCAGTTACTCGGCAAGGGGTCCCCAGCATTTT.

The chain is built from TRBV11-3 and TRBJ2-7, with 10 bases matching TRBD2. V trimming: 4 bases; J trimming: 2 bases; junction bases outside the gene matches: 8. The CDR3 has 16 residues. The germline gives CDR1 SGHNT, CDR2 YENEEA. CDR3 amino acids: CASSSRTSGSPYEQYF. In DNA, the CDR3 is TGTGCCAGCAGCTCCCGGACTAGCGGCTCTCCCTACGAGCAGTACTTC.

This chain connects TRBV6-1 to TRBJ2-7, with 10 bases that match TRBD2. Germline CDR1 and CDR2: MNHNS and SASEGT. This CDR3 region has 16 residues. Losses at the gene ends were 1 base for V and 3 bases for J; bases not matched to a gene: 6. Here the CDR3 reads CASSEVGASGSYEQYF. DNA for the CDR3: TGTGCCAGCAGTGAAGTGGGGGCTAGCGGGAGCTACGAGCAGTACTTC.

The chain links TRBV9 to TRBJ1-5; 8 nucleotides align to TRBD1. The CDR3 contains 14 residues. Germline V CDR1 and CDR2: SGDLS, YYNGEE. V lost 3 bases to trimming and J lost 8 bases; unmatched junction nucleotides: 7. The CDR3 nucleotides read TGTGCCAGCAGCGGAGAAGACAGGGGAAAGCCCCAGCATTTT. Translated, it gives CASSGEDRGKPQHF.